This TCR beta chain is drawn from a study of identical twins. Study outcomes and limitations: Not following the same donors, the study drew its conclusions from cross-sectional statistical analysis. Analyses based on zero insertions could be partly confounded by invariant MAIT and iNKT cells. Clonotypes of the beta chain that were abundant in cord blood carried fewer insertions (memory repertoires showed none).

A single record per CDR3 protein comes from TCRdb applying MiXCR to the 5' RACE reads. Of approximately 260,000 distinct CDR3 sequences in the sample, about 8.9% were seen once. Trimming shortened V by 8 bases and J by 3 bases, and 17 bases separated the two germline ends. This CDR3 comprises 14 residues. The germline V gene encodes CDR1 MNHNS and CDR2 SASEGT. Each donor (without exception) was a healthy Caucasian. Many counts were recorded for this clonotype. What it binds is not known. Another study also made use of these data, one on yellow fever vaccine responses in identical twins.

This receptor was taken from a woman between 18 and 29 years old in good health. The chain is built from TRBV6-1 and TRBJ2-7; perhaps D is TRBD1 or TRBD2 (7 bases each). The specimen sequenced was CD8+ T cells sorted from blood. The CDR3 region has the DNA TGTGCCAGCCGGGGGGCAGGGGGTGTCTACGAGCAGTACTTC. It specifies CASRGAGGVYEQYF.